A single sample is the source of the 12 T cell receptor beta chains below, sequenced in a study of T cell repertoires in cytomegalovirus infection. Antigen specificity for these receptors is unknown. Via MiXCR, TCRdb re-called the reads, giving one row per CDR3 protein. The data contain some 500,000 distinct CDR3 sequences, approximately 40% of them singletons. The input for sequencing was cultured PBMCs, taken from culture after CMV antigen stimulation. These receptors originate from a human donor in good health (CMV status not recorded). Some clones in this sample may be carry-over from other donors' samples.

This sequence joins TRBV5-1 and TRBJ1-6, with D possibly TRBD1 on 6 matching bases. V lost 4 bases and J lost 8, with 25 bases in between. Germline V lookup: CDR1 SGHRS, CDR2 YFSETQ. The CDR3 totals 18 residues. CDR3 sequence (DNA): TGCGCCAGCAGCCCCGGCGGGCCAGGTGTTGCAGGGGATTCACCCCTCCACTTT. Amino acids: CASSPGGPGVAGDSPLHF.

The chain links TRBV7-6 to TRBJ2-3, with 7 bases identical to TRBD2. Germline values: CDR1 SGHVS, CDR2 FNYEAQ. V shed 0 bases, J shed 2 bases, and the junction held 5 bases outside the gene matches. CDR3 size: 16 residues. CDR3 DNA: TGTGCCAGCAGCTTAGCGCTCGCGGGAGACACAGATACGCAGTATTTT. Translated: CASSLALAGDTDTQYF.

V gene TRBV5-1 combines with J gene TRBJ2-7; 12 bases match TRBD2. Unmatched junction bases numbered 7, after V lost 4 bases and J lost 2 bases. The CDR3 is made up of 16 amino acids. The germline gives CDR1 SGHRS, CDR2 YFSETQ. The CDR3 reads CASSLRLAGVTYEQYF. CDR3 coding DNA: TGCGCCAGCAGCCTACGACTAGCGGGAGTAACCTACGAGCAGTACTTC.

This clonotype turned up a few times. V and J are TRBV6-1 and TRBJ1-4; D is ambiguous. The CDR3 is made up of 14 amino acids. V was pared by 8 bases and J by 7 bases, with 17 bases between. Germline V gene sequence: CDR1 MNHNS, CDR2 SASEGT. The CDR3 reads CASGVRDGGEKLFF. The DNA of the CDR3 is TGTGCCAGCGGGGTACGGGATGGAGGTGAAAAACTGTTTTTT.

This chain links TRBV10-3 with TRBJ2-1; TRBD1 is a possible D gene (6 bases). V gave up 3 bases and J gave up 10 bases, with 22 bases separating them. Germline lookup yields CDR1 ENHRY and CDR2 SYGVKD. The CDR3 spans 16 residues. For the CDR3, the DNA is TGTGCCATCAGTGAACCACAGGGTGGTAGAGTGGGGGAGCAGTTCTTC. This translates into CAISEPQGGRVGEQFF.

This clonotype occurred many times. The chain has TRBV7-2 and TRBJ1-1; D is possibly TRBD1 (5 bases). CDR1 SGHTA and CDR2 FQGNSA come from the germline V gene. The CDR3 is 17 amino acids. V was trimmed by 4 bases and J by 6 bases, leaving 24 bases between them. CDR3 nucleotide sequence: TGTGCCAGCAGCTCCCGTCGGACAAGAGGGTATAACGCTGAAGCTTTCTTT. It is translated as CASSSRRTRGYNAEAFF.

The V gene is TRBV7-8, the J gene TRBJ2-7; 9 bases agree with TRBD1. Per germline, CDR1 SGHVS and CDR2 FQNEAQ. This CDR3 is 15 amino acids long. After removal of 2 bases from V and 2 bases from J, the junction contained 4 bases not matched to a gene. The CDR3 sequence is CASSLPWTGAYEQYF. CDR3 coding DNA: TGTGCCAGCAGCTTACCTTGGACAGGGGCCTACGAGCAGTACTTC.

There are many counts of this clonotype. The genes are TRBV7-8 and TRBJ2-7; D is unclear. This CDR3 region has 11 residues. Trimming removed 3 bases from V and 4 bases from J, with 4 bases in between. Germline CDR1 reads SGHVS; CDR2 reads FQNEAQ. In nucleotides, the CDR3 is TGTGCCAGCAGCTTGTTGTACGAGCAGTACTTC. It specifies CASSLLYEQYF.

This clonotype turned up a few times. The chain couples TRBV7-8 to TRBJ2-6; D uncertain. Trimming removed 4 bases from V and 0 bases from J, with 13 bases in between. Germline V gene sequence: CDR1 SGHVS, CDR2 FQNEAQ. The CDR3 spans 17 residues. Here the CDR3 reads CASSSPPRPSGANVLTF. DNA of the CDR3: TGTGCCAGCAGCTCTCCCCCCAGACCCTCTGGGGCCAACGTCCTGACTTTC.

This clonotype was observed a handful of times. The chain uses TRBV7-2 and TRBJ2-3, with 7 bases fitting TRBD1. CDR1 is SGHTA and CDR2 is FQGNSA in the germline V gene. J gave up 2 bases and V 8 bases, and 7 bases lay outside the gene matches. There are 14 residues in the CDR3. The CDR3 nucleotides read TGTGCCAGCGGGGTGGGACAGATCACAGATACGCAGTATTTT. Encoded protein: CASGVGQITDTQYF.

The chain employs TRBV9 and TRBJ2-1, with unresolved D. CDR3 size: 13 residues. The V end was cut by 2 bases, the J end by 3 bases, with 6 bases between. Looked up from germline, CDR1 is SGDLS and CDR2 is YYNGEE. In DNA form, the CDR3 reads TGTGCCAGCAGCGTTGGGATCTACAATGAGCAGTTCTTC. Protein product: CASSVGIYNEQFF. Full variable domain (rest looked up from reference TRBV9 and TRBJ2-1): DSGVTQTPKHLITATGQRVTLRCSPRSGDLSVYWYQQSLDQGLQFLIQYYNGEERAKGNILERFSAQQFPDLHSELNLSSLELGDSALYFCASSVGIYNEQFFGPGTRLTVL.

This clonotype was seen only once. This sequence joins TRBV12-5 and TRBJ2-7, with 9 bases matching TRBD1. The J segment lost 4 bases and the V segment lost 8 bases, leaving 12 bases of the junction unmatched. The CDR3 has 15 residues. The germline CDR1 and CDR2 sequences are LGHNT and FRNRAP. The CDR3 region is CASISGETGGYEQYF. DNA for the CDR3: TGTGCTAGTATTTCGGGAGAGACAGGGGGTTACGAGCAGTACTTC.